These 21 T cell receptor beta chains share one sample of origin, sequenced in a study of preoperative IRX-2 immunotherapy in early breast cancer. Clones were read by immunoSEQ multiplex PCR, and TCRdb kept only the in-frame ones, dropping some. The sample has 43,000 or so clones; about 95% are singletons. Indicated treatment: preoperative locoregional IRX-2 cytokine immunotherapy. The source material was tumor tissue, sampled after IRX-2 immunotherapy. These receptors came from a human donor with breast cancer.

This chain links TRBV10-2 with TRBJ2-3, with D perhaps TRBD1 or TRBD2 (6 bases each). Trimming shortened V by 10 bases and J by 2 bases, and 16 bases separated the two germline ends. Germline V lookup: CDR1 WSHSY, CDR2 SAAADI. This CDR3 has 14 amino acids. Here the CDR3 reads CATKGGLYTDTQYF. The DNA for the CDR3 is TGCGCCACCAAAGGGGGGTTGTACACAGATACGCAGTATTTT.

The rearrangement joins TRBV5-1 to TRBJ2-7, with D possibly matching TRBD1 (5 bases). Germline CDR1 and CDR2: SGHRS and YFSETQ. The ends were cut back, 3 bases at V and 4 bases at J, with 14 bases in the middle. The CDR3 totals 14 residues. The CDR3 nucleotides are TGCGCCAGCAGCTGGGGATCCCAGGGTTACGAGCAGTACTTC. Protein: CASSWGSQGYEQYF.

This clone was seen a single time. The CDR3 spells CASSSSPGTGSEKLFF. In DNA form, the CDR3 reads TGCGCCAGCAGCTCCTCCCCAGGGACAGGGAGCGAAAAACTGTTTTTT. The chain couples TRBV5-1 to TRBJ1-4; 9 nucleotides match TRBD1. Trimming cost V 3 bases and J 8 bases; bases outside gene matches: 11. Per the germline V gene, CDR1 is SGHRS and CDR2 is YFSETQ. This CDR3 is built from 16 residues.

The chain couples TRBV5-1 to TRBJ2-7, with 13 bases identical to TRBD2. After removal of 7 bases from V and 5 bases from J, the junction contained 3 bases not matched to a gene. Germline V gene data show CDR1 as SGHRS and CDR2 as YFSETQ. This CDR3 contains 13 residues. CDR3 residues: CASGLAGVDEQYF. Written as DNA, the CDR3 is TGCGCCAGCGGACTAGCGGGAGTTGACGAGCAGTACTTC. Filled out from reference TRBV5-1 and TRBJ2-7, the complete variable domain reads KAGVTQTPRYLIKTRGQQVTLSCSPISGHRSVSWYQQTPGQGLQFLFEYFSETQRNKGNFPGRFSGRQFSNSRSEMNVSTLELGDSALYLCASGLAGVDEQYFGPGTRLTVT.

The genes are TRBV5-1 and TRBJ2-2; no definite D call. The V and J ends lost 4 bases and 4 bases respectively, with 5 bases between them. The CDR3 totals 12 residues. CDR1 is SGHRS, CDR2 YFSETQ, per germline. CDR3 DNA: TGCGCCAGCAGCATCGGCACCGGGGAGCTGTTTTTT. Amino acids: CASSIGTGELFF.

The chain links TRBV9 to TRBJ2-5; possibly TRBD1 for D (6 bases). The CDR3 is made up of 14 amino acids. Trimming took off 4 bases at V and 0 bases at J, with 10 bases between the two ends. Germline CDR1 is SGDLS and CDR2 is YYNGEE. DNA of the CDR3: TGTGCCAGCAGCTATGGGACATACCAAGAGACCCAGTACTTC. Its protein is CASSYGTYQETQYF.

The chain has TRBV7-3 and TRBJ2-3, with 8 bases aligning to TRBD2. V lost 4 bases and J lost 3; bases outside the gene matches: 6. In germline, CDR1 is SGHTA, CDR2 FQGTGA. The CDR3 extends over 15 amino acids. The CDR3 loop is CASSSVAGRTDTQYF. CDR3 DNA sequence: TGTGCCAGCAGCTCCGTAGCGGGGAGGACAGATACGCAGTATTTT.

The chain combines TRBV5-4 with TRBJ2-7, with D unclear. The CDR3 is made up of 13 amino acids. Germline values: CDR1 SGHNT, CDR2 YYREEE (reference sequence). V was pared by 5 bases and J by 4 bases, with 13 bases between. CDR3 residues: CASRSGHGYEQYF. CDR3 bases: TGTGCCAGCAGGTCGGGCCATGGTTACGAGCAGTACTTC.

The rearrangement joins TRBV11-2 to TRBJ1-1; no reliable D call. CDR1 SGHAT and CDR2 FQNNGV come from the germline V gene. Trimming took 1 base from V and 9 from J, leaving 12 bases between them. This CDR3 region has 13 residues. DNA of the CDR3: TGTGCCAGCAGCTTAGCTGGAGGAGTCCAAGCTTTCTTT. Protein: CASSLAGGVQAFF.

V is TRBV29-1 and J is TRBJ2-3; D might be TRBD2 (6 bases). Germline lookup yields CDR1 SQVTM and CDR2 ANQGSEA. Trimming removed 0 bases from V and 2 bases from J, with 21 bases in between. This CDR3 comprises 18 residues. CDR3 loop: CSVEDFSLGRTNTDTQYF. CDR3 coding DNA: TGCAGCGTTGAAGATTTTAGTTTGGGGCGGACTAACACAGATACGCAGTATTTT.

This chain links TRBV5-4 with TRBJ2-1; TRBD1 matches at 8 bases. Unmatched junction bases numbered 10, after V lost 4 bases and J lost 4 bases. The CDR3 covers 16 residues. Germline CDR1 SGHNT, CDR2 YYREEE (reference sequence). In DNA, the CDR3 is TGTGCCAGCAGCCCGCCTTTTGGGACAGGATACAATGAGCAGTTCTTC. It yields the protein CASSPPFGTGYNEQFF.

This clone was observed once. The chain combines TRBV19 with TRBJ1-2; 7 bases map to TRBD1. V was clipped by 7 bases and J by 3 bases; unmatched bases: 11. The length of the CDR3 is 15 residues. Germline CDR1 and CDR2: LNHDA and SQIVND (reference sequence). The CDR3 nucleotides are TGTGCCAGTAACCGTTACCGGGACAGAGACTATGGCTACACCTTC. This encodes CASNRYRDRDYGYTF.

The chain is built from TRBV21-1 and TRBJ1-4; the D call TRBD1 from the table was never checked on the DNA. TRBV21-1 has pseudogene status. This CDR3 has 13 residues. DNA of the CDR3: TGTGCCAGCAGCGTAAAACAGGGAGAAAAACTGTTTTTT. It translates to CASSVKQGEKLFF.

The chain has TRBV9 and TRBJ2-2; TRBD2 matches at 8 bases. After removal of 1 base from V and 5 bases from J, the junction contained 1 base not matched to a gene. Germline assignment: CDR1 SGDLS and CDR2 YYNGEE. The CDR3 runs to 14 residues. CDR3 DNA: TGTGCCAGCAGCGTACGGGGGGGAACCGGGGAGCTGTTTTTT. Residues: CASSVRGGTGELFF.

CDR3 in amino acids: CASSQNRDRTFLEQYF. The CDR3 DNA sequence: TGCGCCAGCAGCCAAAACCGGGACAGGACTTTTTTGGAGCAGTACTTC. The rearrangement uses TRBV4-1 and TRBJ2-7; 8 bases agree with TRBD1. Germline trimming cut 2 bases from V and 7 bases from J; bases unmatched to any gene: 13. The CDR3 consists of 16 residues. Looked up from germline, CDR1 is MGHRA and CDR2 is YSYEKL.

The gene calls are TRBV9 and TRBJ1-4, with no clear D. Trimming pared 0 bases from V and 5 bases from J, leaving 8 bases between. The CDR3 loop spans 14 amino acids. The germline V gene encodes CDR1 SGDLS and CDR2 YYNGEE. CDR3 amino acids: CASSVAGDNEKLFF. The CDR3 DNA sequence: TGTGCCAGCAGCGTAGCTGGCGACAATGAAAAACTGTTTTTT.

This chain joins TRBV11-2 and TRBJ2-7, with 13 bases aligning to TRBD2. V lost 7 bases to trimming and J lost 1 base; unmatched junction nucleotides: 13. Germline V gene data show CDR1 as SGHAT and CDR2 as FQNNGV. The CDR3 consists of 18 residues. The CDR3 reads CASTRTSGGFSFSYEQYF. CDR3 in DNA: TGTGCCAGCACCCGGACTAGCGGGGGATTTTCCTTTTCCTACGAGCAGTACTTC.

This clone has just one count. The rearrangement uses TRBV7-3 and TRBJ2-4, with D perhaps matching TRBD2 (6 bases). V was trimmed by 5 bases and J by 5 bases, leaving 16 bases between them. This CDR3 is built from 15 residues. Germline CDR1 is SGHTA and CDR2 is FQGTGA. The CDR3 loop reads CASSTSGGEENIQYF. CDR3 nucleotides: TGTGCCAGCAGCACGAGCGGAGGGGAGGAAAACATTCAGTACTTC.

The chain combines TRBV27 with TRBJ2-3, with 13 nucleotides matching TRBD2. Per germline, CDR1 MNHEY and CDR2 SMNVEV (reference sequence). The CDR3 length is 16 residues. The V and J ends lost 5 bases and 2 bases, in that order; junction bases with no gene match: 4. The CDR3 protein is CASSIGTSGITDTQYF. Written as DNA, the CDR3 is TGTGCCAGCAGTATTGGGACTAGCGGGATCACAGATACGCAGTATTTT.

Concerning this clone itself: Other DNA variants within this sample encode the same CDR3. This rearrangement joins TRBV27 to TRBJ1-3, with D unclear. Germline lookup yields CDR1 MNHEY and CDR2 SMNVEV (reference sequence). V was clipped by 1 base and J by 2 bases, with 3 bases between them. The CDR3 has 13 amino acids. The CDR3 reads CASSLWAGNTIYF. CDR3 sequence (DNA): TGTGCCAGCAGTTTATGGGCTGGAAACACCATATATTTT.

The genes are TRBV28 and TRBJ2-5, with TRBD1 matching 8 bases. This CDR3 has 14 amino acids. Germline V gene data show CDR1 as MDHEN and CDR2 as SYDVKM. V trimming: 6 bases; J trimming: 5 bases; junction bases outside the gene matches: 8. Here the CDR3 DNA reads TGTGCCAGCAGCCCAGGGGGCAGGAGGGAGACCCAGTACTTC. This encodes CASSPGGRRETQYF.